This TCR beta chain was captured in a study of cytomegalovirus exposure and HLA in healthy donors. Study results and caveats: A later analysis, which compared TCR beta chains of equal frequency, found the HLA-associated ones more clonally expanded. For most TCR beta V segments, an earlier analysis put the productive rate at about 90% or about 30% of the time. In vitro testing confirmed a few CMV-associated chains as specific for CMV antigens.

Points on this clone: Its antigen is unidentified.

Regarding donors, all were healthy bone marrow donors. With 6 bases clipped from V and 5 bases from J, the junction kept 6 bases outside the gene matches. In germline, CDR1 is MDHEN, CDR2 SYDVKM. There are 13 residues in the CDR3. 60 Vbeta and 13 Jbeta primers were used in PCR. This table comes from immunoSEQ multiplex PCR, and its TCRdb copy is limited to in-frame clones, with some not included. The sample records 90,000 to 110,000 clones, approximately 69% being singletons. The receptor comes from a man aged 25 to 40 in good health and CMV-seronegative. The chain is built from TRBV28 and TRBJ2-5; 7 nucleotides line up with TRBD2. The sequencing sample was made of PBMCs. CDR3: CASRQRDQETQYF. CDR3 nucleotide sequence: TGTGCCAGCAGACAGCGGGATCAGGAGACCCAGTACTTC.